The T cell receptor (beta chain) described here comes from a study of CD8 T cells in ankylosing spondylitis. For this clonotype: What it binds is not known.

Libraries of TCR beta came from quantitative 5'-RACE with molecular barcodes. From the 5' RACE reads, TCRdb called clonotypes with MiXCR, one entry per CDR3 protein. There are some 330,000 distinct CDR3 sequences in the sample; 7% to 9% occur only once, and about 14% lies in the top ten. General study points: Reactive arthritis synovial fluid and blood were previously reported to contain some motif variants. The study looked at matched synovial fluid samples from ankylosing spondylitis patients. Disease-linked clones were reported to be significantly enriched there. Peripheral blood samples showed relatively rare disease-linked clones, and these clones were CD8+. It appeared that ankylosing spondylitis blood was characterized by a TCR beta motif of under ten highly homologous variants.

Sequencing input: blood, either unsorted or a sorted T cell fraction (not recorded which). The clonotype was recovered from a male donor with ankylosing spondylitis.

The CDR3 DNA is TGTGCCAGCAGCTTCCGACTTAGCAATCAGCCCCAGCATTTT. Amino acids: CASSFRLSNQPQHF. V usage is TRBV7-2 and J usage is TRBJ1-5; D remains unclear. Germline CDR1 and CDR2: SGHTA and FQGNSA. Trimming took 3 bases from V and 0 from J, leaving 6 bases between them. CDR3 length: 14 residues.